These 7 T cell receptor beta chains originate from one sample sequenced in a study of blood T cell repertoires in COVID-19. Some clones are missing from TCRdb's copy, which holds only in-frame ones; the method was immunoSEQ multiplex PCR. The table has around 170,000 clones, roughly 80% seen once; the top ten hold 1.5% to 1.9%. Material: peripheral blood. The source of these receptors is a human donor in a cohort sampled during active COVID-19.

The chain carries TRBV18 and TRBJ2-2; possible D gene TRBD1, 5 bases. The CDR3 totals 16 residues. Trimming took 3 bases from V and 0 from J, leaving 11 bases between them. Germline V gene lookup returns CDR1 KGHSH and CDR2 LQKENI. CDR3: CASSPLGASNTGELFF. In DNA, the CDR3 is TGTGCCAGCTCACCGCTAGGGGCTTCGAACACCGGGGAGCTGTTTTTT.

The chain couples TRBV6-5 to TRBJ2-3; D not certain. CDR3 length: 11 residues. V gave up 5 bases and J gave up 6 bases, with 6 bases separating them. Germline CDR1 MNHEY, CDR2 SVGAGI. The CDR3 nucleotides are TGTGCCAGCAGTCACGGGGATACGCAGTATTTT. This encodes CASSHGDTQYF.

This chain joins TRBV28 and TRBJ2-1, with a weak D call TRBD2 (7 bases). The CDR3 is 15 amino acids. Per germline, CDR1 MDHEN and CDR2 SYDVKM. Trimming took off 4 bases at V and 0 bases at J, with 10 bases between the two ends. The CDR3 loop is CASSSGGPSYNEQFF. The DNA for the CDR3 is TGTGCCAGCAGTTCGGGGGGCCCCTCCTACAATGAGCAGTTCTTC.

The V and J genes are TRBV6-5 and TRBJ2-7; D not certain. Germline loops: CDR1 MNHEY, CDR2 SVGAGI. The V end was cut by 5 bases, the J end by 1 base, with 6 bases between. The CDR3 spans 12 residues. CDR3 region: CASSPTSYEQYF. Here the CDR3 DNA reads TGTGCCAGCAGTCCCACATCCTACGAGCAGTACTTC.

Concerning this clone: The junction does not match germline at one end; this may be a read error. This chain links TRBV6-5 with TRBJ1-4, with D possibly matching TRBD1 (5 bases). In germline, CDR1 is MNHEY, CDR2 SVGAGI. The CDR3 totals 13 residues. The DNA of the CDR3 is TGTGCCAGCAGTGACTCCGGGCCCTCAGGGCGGTTTTTT. Its translation is CASSDSGPSGRFF.

DNA for the CDR3: TGTGCCAGCAGCTTAGATTATGGCGGGGGGTCCTACGAGCAGTACTTC. It codes for CASSLDYGGGSYEQYF. The chain employs TRBV11-2 and TRBJ2-7, with 8 bases matching TRBD2. Germline values: CDR1 SGHAT, CDR2 FQNNGV. The CDR3 has 16 residues. V lost 0 bases and J lost 1; bases outside the gene matches: 5.

The rearrangement uses TRBV10-1 and TRBJ2-1, with D possibly TRBD2 on 6 matching bases. Germline-derived CDR1 and CDR2 are WNHNN and SYGVQD (reference sequence). The CDR3 runs to 14 residues. V gave up 8 bases and J gave up 9 bases, with 20 bases separating them. Here the CDR3 DNA reads TGCGCCAGCCAGGCGGGACCAGAGCAGAGTGAGCAGTTCTTC. Its translation is CASQAGPEQSEQFF.